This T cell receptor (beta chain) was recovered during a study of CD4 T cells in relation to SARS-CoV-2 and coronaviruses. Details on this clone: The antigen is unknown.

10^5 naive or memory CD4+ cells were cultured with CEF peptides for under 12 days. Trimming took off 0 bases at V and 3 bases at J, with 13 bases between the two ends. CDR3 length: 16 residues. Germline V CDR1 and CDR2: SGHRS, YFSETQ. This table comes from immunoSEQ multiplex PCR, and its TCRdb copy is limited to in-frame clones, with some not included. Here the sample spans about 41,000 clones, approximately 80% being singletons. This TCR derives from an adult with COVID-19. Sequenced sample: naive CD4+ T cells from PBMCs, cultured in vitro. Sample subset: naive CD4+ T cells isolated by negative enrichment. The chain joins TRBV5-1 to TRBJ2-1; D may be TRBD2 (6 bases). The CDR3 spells CASSLAPPGGYNEQFF. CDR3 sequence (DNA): TGCGCCAGCAGCTTGGCCCCACCCGGGGGCTACAATGAGCAGTTCTTC.